This T cell receptor (beta chain) was sequenced in a study of blood T cell repertoires in COVID-19. Looking at the study overall: Specimens from acute and convalescent COVID-19 originated in the United States, Italy and Spain.

Produced via immunoSEQ multiplex PCR; TCRdb's table is partial and in-frame only. The table records about 150,000 clones, 80% to 90% of them present only once. The CDR3 sequence is 14 residues long. Germline loops: CDR1 MNHNS, CDR2 SASEGT. Trimming stripped 2 bases from V and 1 base from J, with 8 bases between. Sequencing was carried out using peripheral blood. The chain uses TRBV6-1 and TRBJ1-1; D gene ambiguous. This TCR came from a woman over 75 with acute or convalescent COVID-19. CDR3 sequence reads: CASSETPENTEAFF. In DNA, the CDR3 is TGTGCCAGCAGTGAAACCCCAGAGAACACTGAAGCTTTCTTT.